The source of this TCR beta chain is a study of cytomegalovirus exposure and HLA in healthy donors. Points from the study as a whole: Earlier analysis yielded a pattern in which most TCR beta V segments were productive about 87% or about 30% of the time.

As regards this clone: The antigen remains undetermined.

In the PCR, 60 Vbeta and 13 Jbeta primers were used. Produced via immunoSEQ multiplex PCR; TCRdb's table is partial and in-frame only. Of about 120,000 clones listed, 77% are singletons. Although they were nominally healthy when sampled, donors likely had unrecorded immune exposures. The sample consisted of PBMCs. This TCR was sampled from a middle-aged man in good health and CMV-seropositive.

CDR3 coding DNA: TGCAGCGGAAAAACAGGCAACTATGGCTACACCTTC. The encoded protein is CSGKTGNYGYTF. The chain couples TRBV29-1 to TRBJ1-2, with D perhaps TRBD1 (5 bases). The CDR3 contains 12 residues. Trimming shortened V by 7 bases and J by 2 bases, and 11 bases separated the two germline ends. Germline values: CDR1 SQVTM, CDR2 ANQGSEA.